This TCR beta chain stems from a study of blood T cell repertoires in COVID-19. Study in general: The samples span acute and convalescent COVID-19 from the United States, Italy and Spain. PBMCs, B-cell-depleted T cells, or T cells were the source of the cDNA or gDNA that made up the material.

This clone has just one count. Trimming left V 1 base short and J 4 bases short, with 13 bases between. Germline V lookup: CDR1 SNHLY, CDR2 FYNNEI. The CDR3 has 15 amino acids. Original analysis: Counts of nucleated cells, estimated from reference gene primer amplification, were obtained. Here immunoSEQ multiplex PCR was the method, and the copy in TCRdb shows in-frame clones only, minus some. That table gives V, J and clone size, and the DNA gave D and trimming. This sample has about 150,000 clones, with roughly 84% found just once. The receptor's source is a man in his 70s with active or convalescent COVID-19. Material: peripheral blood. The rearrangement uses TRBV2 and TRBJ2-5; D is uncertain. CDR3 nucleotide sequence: TGTGCCAGCAGTGAAGAGGCAGGTGTGGGAGAGACCCAGTACTTC. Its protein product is CASSEEAGVGETQYF.